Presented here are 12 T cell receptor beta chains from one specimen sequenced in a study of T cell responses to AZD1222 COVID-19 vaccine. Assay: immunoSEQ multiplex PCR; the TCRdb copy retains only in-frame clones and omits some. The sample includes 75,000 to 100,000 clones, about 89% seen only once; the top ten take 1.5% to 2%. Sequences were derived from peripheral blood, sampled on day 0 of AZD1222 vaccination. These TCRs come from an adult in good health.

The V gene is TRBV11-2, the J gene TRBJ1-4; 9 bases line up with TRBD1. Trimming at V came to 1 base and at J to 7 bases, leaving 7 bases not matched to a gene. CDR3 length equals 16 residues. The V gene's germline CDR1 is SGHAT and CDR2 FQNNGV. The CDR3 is CASSLVPGQGGEKLFF. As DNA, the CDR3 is TGTGCCAGCAGCTTAGTACCGGGACAGGGTGGTGAAAAACTGTTTTTT.

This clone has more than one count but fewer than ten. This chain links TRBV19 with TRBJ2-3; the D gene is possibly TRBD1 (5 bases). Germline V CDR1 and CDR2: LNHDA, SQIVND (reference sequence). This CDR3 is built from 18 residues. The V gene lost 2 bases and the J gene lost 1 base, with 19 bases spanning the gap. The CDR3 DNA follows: TGTGCCAGTAGTATAACCCGACCGTCAGGGCTCGGCACAGATACGCAGTATTTT. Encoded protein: CASSITRPSGLGTDTQYF.

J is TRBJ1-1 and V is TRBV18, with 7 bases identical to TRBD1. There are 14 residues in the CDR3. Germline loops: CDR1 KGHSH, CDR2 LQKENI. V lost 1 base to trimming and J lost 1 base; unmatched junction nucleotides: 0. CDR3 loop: CASSPRQGNTEAFF. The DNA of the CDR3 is TGTGCCAGCTCACCACGACAGGGGAACACTGAAGCTTTCTTT. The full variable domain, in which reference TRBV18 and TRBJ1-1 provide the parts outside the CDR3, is NAGVMQNPRHLVRRRGQEARLRCSPMKGHSHVYWYRQLPEEGLKFMVYLQKENIIDESGMPKERFSAEFPKEGPSILRIQQVVRGDSAAYFCASSPRQGNTEAFFGQGTRLTVV.

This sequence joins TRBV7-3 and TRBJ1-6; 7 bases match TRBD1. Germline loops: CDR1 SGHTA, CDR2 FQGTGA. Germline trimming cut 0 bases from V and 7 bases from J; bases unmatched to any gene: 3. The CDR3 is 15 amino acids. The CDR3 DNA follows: TGTGCCAGCAGCTTAACGGAGGGGGCGAATTCACCCCTCCACTTT. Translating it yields CASSLTEGANSPLHF.

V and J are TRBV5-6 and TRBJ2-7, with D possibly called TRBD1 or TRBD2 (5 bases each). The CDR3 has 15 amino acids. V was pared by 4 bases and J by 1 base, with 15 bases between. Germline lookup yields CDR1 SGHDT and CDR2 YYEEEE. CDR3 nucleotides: TGTGCCAGCAGCGGCGTCCGGGACGGATCCTACGAGCAGTACTTC. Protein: CASSGVRDGSYEQYF.

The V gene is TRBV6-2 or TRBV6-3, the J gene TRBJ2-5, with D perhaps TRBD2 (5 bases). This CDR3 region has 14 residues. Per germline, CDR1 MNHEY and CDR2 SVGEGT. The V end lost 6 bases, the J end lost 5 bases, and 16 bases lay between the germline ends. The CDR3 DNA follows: TGTGCCAGCAGCCCCGCGGGCCTCTCGGAGACCCAGTACTTC. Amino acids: CASSPAGLSETQYF.

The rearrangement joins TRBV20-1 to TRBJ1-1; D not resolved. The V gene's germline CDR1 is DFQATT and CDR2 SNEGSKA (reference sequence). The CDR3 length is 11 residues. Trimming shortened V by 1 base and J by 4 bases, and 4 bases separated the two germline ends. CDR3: CSARALTEAFF. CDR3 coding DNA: TGCAGTGCTAGAGCTCTCACTGAAGCTTTCTTT.

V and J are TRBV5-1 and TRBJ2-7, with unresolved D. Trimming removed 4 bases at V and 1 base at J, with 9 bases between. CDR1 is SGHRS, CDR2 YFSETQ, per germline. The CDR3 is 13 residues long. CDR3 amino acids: CASSIVGSYEQYF. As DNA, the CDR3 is TGCGCCAGCAGCATTGTTGGGTCCTACGAGCAGTACTTC.

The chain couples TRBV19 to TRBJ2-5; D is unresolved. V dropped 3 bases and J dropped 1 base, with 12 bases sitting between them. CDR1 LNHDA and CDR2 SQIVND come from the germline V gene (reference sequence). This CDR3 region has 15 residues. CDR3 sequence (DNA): TGTGCCAGTAGTATCAGATATTACGGCCAAGAGACCCAGTACTTC. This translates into CASSIRYYGQETQYF.

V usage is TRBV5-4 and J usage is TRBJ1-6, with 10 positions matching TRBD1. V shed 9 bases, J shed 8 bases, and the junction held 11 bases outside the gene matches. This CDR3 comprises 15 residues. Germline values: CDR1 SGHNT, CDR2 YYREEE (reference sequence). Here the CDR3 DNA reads TGTGCCACCAAAATAGGGACAGGGGTTCATTCACCCCTCCACTTT. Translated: CATKIGTGVHSPLHF.

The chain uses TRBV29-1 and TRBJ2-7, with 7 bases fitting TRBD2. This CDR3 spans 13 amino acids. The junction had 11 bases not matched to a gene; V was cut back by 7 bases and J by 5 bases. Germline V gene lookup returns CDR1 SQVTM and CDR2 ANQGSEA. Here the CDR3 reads CSGGEGSSDEQYF. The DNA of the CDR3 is TGCAGCGGAGGGGAGGGGTCGAGCGACGAGCAGTACTTC.

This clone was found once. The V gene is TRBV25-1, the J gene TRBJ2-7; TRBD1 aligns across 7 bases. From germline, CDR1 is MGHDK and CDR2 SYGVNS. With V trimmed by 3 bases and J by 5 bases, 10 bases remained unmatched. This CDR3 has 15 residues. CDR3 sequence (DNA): TGTGCCAGCAGTGACCCCGGGACAGCTTCTAACGAGCAGTACTTC. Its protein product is CASSDPGTASNEQYF.